This record looks at one T cell receptor (beta chain) sequence and its context. This record belongs to a study of blood T cell repertoires in COVID-19. Study-wide background: Researchers got acute and convalescent COVID-19 samples from the United States, Italy and Spain.

Living in 25 or so US areas, the participants were between about 18 and 100 years of age. Cohorts were determined from participant-reported clinical history. Before being deemed recovered, Cohort 3 donors had two negative PCRs, clearance, or symptom resolution. This table comes from immunoSEQ multiplex PCR, and its TCRdb copy is limited to in-frame clones, with some not included. The data show approximately 300,000 clones, with roughly 91% seen just once and about 8.4% held by the top ten. The CDR3 is 16 residues long. V shed 4 bases and J 5 bases; nucleotides not matched to a gene: 12. Germline assignment: CDR1 SGHNT and CDR2 YYREEE (reference sequence).

The chain employs TRBV5-4 and TRBJ1-2; 9 positions match TRBD1. This TCR was sampled from a young woman who had recovered from COVID-19. What was sequenced was PBMCs or T cells enriched from blood (not recorded which). The DNA of the CDR3 is TGTGCCAGCAGCCTGGGGGAGGGACAGGGAGGTTATGGCTACACCTTC. This gives the protein CASSLGEGQGGYGYTF.